This TCR beta chain was profiled in a study of cytomegalovirus exposure and HLA in healthy donors. Trimming took off 0 bases at V and 0 bases at J, with 8 bases between the two ends. This CDR3 region has 15 residues. Per the germline V gene, CDR1 is SGHNT and CDR2 is YYREEE (reference sequence). The PCR contained 60 Vbeta and 13 Jbeta primers. Using immunoSEQ multiplex PCR, the repertoire was profiled, and TCRdb retains in-frame clones only, with some absent. The table lists 120,000 or so clones, about 73% of them singletons. V usage is TRBV5-4 and J usage is TRBJ2-3; D remains ambiguous. Sequencing used PBMCs. The TCR comes from a woman aged 40-49 years in good health and CMV-seronegative. CDR3 nucleotide sequence: TGTGCCAGCAGCTTGGCCTCGAGAAGCACAGATACGCAGTATTTT. It is translated as CASSLASRSTDTQYF.